This T cell receptor beta chain was found in a study of neurological immune-mediated disorders. Findings and limits, study-wide: The absence of any CDR3 amino acid sequence shared by expanded clones across subjects suggests that repertoires were private in all groups. Expansion of TCR clones was greatest in HTLV-1-associated myelopathy and smallest in multiple sclerosis, where it fell below that of healthy controls.

The group of healthy controls was made up of people who were blood bank volunteers in Maryland, USA. The authors produced cDNA by 5'RACE using 10-nucleotide random UMIs. MiXCR was run by TCRdb on the 5' RACE reads, yielding one entry per CDR3 protein. The sample records 74,000 or so distinct CDR3 sequences, under 10% being singletons. This clonotype occurred many times. Its antigen is not known. CDR1 SGHTA and CDR2 FQGNSA come from the germline V gene. The CDR3 consists of 15 residues. After removal of 5 bases from V and 5 bases from J, the junction contained 7 bases not matched to a gene. This TCR was recovered from a man over 45 in good health. The sequenced material came from PBMCs. The chain has TRBV7-2 and TRBJ2-5, with 11 bases identical to TRBD2. Here the CDR3 reads CASSRTSGGFETQYF. The CDR3 bases are TGTGCCAGCAGCCGAACTAGCGGGGGTTTCGAGACCCAGTACTTC.